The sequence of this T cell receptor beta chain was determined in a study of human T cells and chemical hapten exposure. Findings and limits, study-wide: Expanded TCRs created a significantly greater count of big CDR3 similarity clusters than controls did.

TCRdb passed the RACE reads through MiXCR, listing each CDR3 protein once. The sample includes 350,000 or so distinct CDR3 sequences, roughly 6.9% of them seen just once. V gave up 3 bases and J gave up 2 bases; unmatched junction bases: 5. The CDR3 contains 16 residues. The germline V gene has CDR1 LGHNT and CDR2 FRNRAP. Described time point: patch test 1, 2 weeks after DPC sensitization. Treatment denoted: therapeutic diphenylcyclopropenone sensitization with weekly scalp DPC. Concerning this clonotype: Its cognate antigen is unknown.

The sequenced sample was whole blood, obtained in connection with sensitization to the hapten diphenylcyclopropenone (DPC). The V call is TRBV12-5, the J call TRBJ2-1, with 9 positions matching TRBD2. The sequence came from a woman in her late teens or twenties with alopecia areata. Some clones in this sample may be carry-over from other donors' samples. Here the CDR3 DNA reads TGTGCTAGTGGTTTACCCGCTAGCGGGACCTACAATGAGCAGTTCTTC. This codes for CASGLPASGTYNEQFF.